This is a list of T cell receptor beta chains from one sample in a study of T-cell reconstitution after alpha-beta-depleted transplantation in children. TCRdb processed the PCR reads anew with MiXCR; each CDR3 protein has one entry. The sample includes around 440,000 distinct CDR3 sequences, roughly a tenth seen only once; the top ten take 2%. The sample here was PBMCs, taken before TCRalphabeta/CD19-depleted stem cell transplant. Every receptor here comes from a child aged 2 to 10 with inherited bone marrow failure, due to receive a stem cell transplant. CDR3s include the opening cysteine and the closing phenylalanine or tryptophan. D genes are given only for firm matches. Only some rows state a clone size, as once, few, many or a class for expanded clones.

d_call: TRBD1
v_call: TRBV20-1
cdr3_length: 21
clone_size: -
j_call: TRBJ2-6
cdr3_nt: TGCAGTGCTAGAGATTTAGGCGACGGGGACAGGACTACCTCTGGGGCCAACGTCCTGACTTTC
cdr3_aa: CSARDLGDGDRTTSGANVLTF

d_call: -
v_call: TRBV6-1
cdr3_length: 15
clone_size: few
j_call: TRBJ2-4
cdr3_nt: TGTGCCAGCAGCCTAAAAAAAGTTGCCAAAAACATTCAGTACTTC
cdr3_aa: CASSLKKVAKNIQYF

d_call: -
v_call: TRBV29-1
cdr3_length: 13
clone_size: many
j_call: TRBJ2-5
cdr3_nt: TGCAGCGTTGCGTCGGCTCAGGGAGAGACCCAGTACTTC
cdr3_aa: CSVASAQGETQYF

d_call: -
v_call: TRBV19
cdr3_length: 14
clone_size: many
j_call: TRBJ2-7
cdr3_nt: TGTGCCAGTAAGTCCGATCCCCAGGCCTACGAGCAGTACTTC
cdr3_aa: CASKSDPQAYEQYF

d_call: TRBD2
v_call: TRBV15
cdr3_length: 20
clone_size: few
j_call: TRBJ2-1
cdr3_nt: TGTGCCACCAGCAGAGATCTTCCCGGACTAGCGGTGAGCTCCTACAATGAGCAGTTCTTC
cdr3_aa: CATSRDLPGLAVSSYNEQFF

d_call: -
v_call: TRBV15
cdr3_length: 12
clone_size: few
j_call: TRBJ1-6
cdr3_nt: TGTGCCACCAGCACGGAGAGATCACCCCTCCACTTT
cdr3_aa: CATSTERSPLHF

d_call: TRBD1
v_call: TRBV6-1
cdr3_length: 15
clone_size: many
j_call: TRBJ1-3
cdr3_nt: TGTGCCAGCAGTCAGGACAGGGGCGCCGGAAACACCATATATTTT
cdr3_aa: CASSQDRGAGNTIYF

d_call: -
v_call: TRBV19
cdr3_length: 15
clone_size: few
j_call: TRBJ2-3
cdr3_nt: TGTGCCAGTAGCCCCGTTCAGGGGATAACAGATACGCAGTATTTT
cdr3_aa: CASSPVQGITDTQYF

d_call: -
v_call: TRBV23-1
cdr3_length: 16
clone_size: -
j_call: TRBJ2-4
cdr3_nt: TGCGCCAGCAGTCAATCAGTAAAGGTCACCAAAAACATTCAGTACTTC
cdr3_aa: CASSQSVKVTKNIQYF

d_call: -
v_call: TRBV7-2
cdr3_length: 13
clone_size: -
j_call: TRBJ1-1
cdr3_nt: TGTGCCAGCAGCCTTAGCCGGACCTATCGGGCTTTCTTT
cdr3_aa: CASSLSRTYRAFF

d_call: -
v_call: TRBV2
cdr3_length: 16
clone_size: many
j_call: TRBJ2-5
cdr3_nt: TGTGCCAGCAGTGGATCCTTGGAGGGTCGCGCGAAGACCCAGTACTTC
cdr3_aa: CASSGSLEGRAKTQYF

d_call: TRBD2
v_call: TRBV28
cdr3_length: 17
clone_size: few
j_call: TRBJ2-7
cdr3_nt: TGTGCCAGCAGACGGACTAGCGGGAGGGCCTATACCTACGAGCAGTACTTC
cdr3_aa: CASRRTSGRAYTYEQYF

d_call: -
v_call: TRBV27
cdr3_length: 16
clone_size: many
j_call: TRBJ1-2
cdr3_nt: TGTGCCAGCAGTTTCAAGGTTGGGGCAGGCGCCTATGGCTACACCTTC
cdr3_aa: CASSFKVGAGAYGYTF

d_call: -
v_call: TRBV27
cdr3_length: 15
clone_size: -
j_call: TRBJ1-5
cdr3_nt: TGTGCCAGCAGTTTCGACCCAGGGGGCAATCAGCCCCAGCATTTT
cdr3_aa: CASSFDPGGNQPQHF

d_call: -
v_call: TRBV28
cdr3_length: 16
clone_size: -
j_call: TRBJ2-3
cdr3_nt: TGTGCCAGCAGTTTAATGGGGTCCCGCAAAACAGATACGCAGTATTTT
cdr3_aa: CASSLMGSRKTDTQYF

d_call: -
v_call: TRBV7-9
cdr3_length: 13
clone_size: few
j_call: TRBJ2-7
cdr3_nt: TGTGCCAGCAGCTTAGACCCTTCCTACGAGCAGTACTTC
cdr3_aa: CASSLDPSYEQYF

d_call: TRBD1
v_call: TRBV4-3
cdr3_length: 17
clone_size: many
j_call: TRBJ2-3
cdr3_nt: TGCGCCAGCAGCCAAGAGATTAACAGGGGATGGACAGATACGCAGTATTTT
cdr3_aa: CASSQEINRGWTDTQYF

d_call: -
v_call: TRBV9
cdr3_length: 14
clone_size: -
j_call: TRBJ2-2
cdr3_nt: TGTGCCAGCAGCGTAGCCCCAGGCACCGGGGAGCTGTTTTTT
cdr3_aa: CASSVAPGTGELFF

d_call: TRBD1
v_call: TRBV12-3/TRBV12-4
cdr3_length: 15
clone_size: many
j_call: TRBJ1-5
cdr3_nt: TGTGCCAGCAGTTTAGATGGGACAGGATATCAGCCCCAGCATTTT
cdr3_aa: CASSLDGTGYQPQHF

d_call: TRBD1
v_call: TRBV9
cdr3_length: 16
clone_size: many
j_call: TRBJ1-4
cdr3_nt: TGTGCCAGCAGCCCGCAGGGGGGGGTAACTAATGAAAAACTGTTTTTT
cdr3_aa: CASSPQGGVTNEKLFF

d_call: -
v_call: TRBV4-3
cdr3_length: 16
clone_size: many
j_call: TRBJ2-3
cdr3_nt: TGCGCCAGCAGCCAAGATAGGGGTTTAAGCACAGATACGCAGTATTTT
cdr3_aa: CASSQDRGLSTDTQYF

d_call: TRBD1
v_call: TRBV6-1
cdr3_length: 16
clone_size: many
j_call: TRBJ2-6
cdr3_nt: TGTGCCAGTGGGGGGACAGGGGGCTCTGGGGCCAACGTCCTGACTTTC
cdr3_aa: CASGGTGGSGANVLTF

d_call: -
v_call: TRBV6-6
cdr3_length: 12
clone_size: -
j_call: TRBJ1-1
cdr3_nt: TGTGCCAGCAGTAGAAAAGAGACTGAAGCTTTCTTT
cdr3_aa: CASSRKETEAFF

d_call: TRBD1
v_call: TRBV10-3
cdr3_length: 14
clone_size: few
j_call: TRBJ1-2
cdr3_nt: TGTGCCATCGACCATACAGGGGGCGACTATGGCTACACCTTC
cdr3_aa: CAIDHTGGDYGYTF

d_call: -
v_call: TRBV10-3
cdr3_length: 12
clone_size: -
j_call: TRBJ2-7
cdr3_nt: TGTGCCATCAGTGAGCCGGCCTCCGAGCAGTACTTC
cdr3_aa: CAISEPASEQYF

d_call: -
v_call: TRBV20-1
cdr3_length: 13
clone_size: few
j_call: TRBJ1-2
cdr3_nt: TGCAGTGCTAGTGGGTTCGGGGAAAGCGGCTACACCTTC
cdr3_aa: CSASGFGESGYTF

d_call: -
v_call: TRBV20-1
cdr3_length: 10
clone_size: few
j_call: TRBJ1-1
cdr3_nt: TGCAGTGCTAGGCCCACTGAAGCTTTCTTT
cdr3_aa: CSARPTEAFF

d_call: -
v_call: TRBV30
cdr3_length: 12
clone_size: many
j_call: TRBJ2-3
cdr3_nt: TGTGCCTGGAGTGTAGGGACAGATACGCAGTATTTT
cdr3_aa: CAWSVGTDTQYF

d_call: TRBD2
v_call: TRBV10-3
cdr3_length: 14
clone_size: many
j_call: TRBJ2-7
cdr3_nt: TGTGCCATCAGTGAAGCGGGAGGGCTCCACGAGCAGTACTTC
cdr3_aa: CAISEAGGLHEQYF

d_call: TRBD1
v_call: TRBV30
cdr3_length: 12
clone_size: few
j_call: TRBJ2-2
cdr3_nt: TGTGCCGGGACAGGGAGAACCGGGGAGCTGTTTTTT
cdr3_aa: CAGTGRTGELFF

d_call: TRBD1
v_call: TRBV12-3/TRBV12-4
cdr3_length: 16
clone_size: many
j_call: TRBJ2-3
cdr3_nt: TGTGCCAGCAGTTTAGCGGGGACAGGCCTCACGGATACGCAGTATTTT
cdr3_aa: CASSLAGTGLTDTQYF

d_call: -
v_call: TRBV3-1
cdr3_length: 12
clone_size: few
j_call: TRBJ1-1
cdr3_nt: TGTGCCACCCGACAGGCGGACACTGAAGCTTTCTTT
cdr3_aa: CATRQADTEAFF

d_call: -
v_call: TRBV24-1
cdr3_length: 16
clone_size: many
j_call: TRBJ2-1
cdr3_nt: TGTGCCACCAGTGATGTGGCGGGAAGCTCCTACAATGAGCAGTTCTTC
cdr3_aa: CATSDVAGSSYNEQFF

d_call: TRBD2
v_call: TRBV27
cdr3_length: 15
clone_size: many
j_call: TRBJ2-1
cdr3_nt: TGTGCCAGCAGTGTAGCGGGAAATTCCTACAATGAGCAGTTCTTC
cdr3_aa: CASSVAGNSYNEQFF

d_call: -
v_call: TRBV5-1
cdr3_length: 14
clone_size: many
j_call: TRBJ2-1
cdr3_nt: TGCGCCAGCAGCTTCACTAGTCGCCTAAATGAGCAGTTCTTC
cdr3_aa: CASSFTSRLNEQFF

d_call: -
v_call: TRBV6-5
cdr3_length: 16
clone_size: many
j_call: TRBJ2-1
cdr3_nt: TGTGCCAGCAGTTACTCGGCAGGGTTCTCCCCCAATGAGCAGTTCTTC
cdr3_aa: CASSYSAGFSPNEQFF